In its sample, the clone carrying this TCR beta chain was seen many times. Antigen: not known. The data belong to a study of T cells in Graves' hyperthyroidism and ophthalmopathy. Study-wide points: In the analysis, a 13 V-J model separated ophthalmopathy from stable hyperthyroidism. Model-based prediction identified ophthalmopathy a median 6.5 months prior to its onset.

Amplification of TCR beta CDR3 regions was performed using RNA transcripts as template. The primer set for the first-round RT-PCR of the TCR CDR3 was HTBI. TCRdb used MiXCR to reprocess the multiplex PCR reads, holding one entry per CDR3 protein. The sample comprises approximately 620,000 distinct CDR3 sequences, 16% of which are singletons, and 2.5% to 4% rests with the top ten. Clinical Activity Scores of at least 3, NOSPECS grades of at least 4 and durations under 3 months characterized ophthalmopathy patients. Those patients with uncontrolled infection, other autoimmune disease, pregnancy or lactation were excluded. There are 16 residues in the CDR3. Germline V lookup: CDR1 SGHRS, CDR2 YFSETQ. V shed 4 bases, J shed 0 bases, and the junction held 5 bases outside the gene matches.

This chain uses TRBV5-1 with TRBJ2-2, with TRBD2 identical over 8 bases. This clonotype was obtained from a woman in her thirties or forties with Graves' ophthalmopathy. The sample comprised blood. The CDR3 bases are TGCGCCAGCAGCATACTAGCGGCAGCGAACACCGGGGAGCTGTTTTTT. Translation gives CASSILAAANTGELFF.